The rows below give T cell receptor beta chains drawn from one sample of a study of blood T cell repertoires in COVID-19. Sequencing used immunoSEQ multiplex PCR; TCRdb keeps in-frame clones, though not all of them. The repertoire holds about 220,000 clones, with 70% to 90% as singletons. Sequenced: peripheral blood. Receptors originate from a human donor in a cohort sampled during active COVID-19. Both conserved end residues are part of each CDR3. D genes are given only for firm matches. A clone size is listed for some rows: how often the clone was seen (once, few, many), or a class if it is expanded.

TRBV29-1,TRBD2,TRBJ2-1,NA,TGCAGCGCGGGACTTTTAGCGGGAGAAGGCTACAATGAGCAGTTCTTC,CSAGLLAGEGYNEQFF
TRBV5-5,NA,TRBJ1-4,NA,TGTGCCAGCAGCACCGGACAGATCGCAACTAATGAAAAACTGTTTTTT,CASSTGQIATNEKLFF
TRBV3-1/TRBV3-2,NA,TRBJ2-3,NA,TGTGCCAGCAGCCCCGGGTACAACACAGATACGCAGTATTTT,CASSPGYNTDTQYF
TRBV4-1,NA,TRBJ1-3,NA,TGCGCCAGCAGCCAAACGCGTGGGGTAGGAGGGGGAAACACCATATATTTT,CASSQTRGVGGGNTIYF
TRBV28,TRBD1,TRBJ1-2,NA,TGTGCCAGCAGTTTATCCTCTCAGGGGGCCGGGGGCTACACCTTC,CASSLSSQGAGGYTF
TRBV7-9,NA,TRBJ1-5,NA,TGTGCCAGCAGCTTGTCTCAGGGGAGTAGCAATCAGCCCCAGCATTTT,CASSLSQGSSNQPQHF
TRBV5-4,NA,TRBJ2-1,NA,TGTGCCAGCAGCCTCGACAGTTTGACCTACAATGAGCAGTTCTTC,CASSLDSLTYNEQFF
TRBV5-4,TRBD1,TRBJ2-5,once,TGTGCCAGCAGCTTTGAACAGGGGAGAAAGACCCAGTACTTC,CASSFEQGRKTQYF
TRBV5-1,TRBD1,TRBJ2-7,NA,TGCGCCAGCAGCTTGACCCCAACCGGGACAGCCACCTACGAGCAGTACTTC,CASSLTPTGTATYEQYF
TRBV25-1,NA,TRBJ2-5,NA,TGTGCCAGCAGTCTGAACAGACAAGAGACCCAGTACTTC,CASSLNRQETQYF
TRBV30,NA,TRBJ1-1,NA,TGTGCCTGGAGTGTTTTACAGAAAGCTTTCTTT,CAWSVLQKAFF
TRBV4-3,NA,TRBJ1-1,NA,TGCGCCAGCAGCCCGCACCTACCCGACAGGAGTACCTATGAAGCTTTCTTT,CASSPHLPDRSTYEAFF
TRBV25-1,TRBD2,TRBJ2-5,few,TGTGCCAGCAGTAGGCGGGGGGAGTGGGAGACCCAGTACTTC,CASSRRGEWETQYF
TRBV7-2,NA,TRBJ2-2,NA,TGTGCCAGCAGCCCTCGACAGGCCGGGGAGCTGTTTTTT,CASSPRQAGELFF
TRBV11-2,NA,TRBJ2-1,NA,TGTGCCAGCAGCCTCCAGGGACTCTACAATGAGCAGTTCTTC,CASSLQGLYNEQFF
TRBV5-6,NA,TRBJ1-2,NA,TGTGCCAGCAGCTTGGGAACAGCTAACTATGGCTACACCTTC,CASSLGTANYGYTF
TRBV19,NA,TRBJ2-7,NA,TGTGCCAGTAGTCAGACGGGGGGCACGGGAGAGCAGTACTTC,CASSQTGGTGEQYF
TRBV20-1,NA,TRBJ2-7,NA,TGCAGTGCTAGTCAGTACTACGAGCAGTACTTC,CSASQYYEQYF
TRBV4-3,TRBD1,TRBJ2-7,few,TGCGCCAGCAGCCAGTTGGACAGGGGGTACGAGCAGTACTTC,CASSQLDRGYEQYF
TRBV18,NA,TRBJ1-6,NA,TGTGCCAGCTCACCCCTCCCGAGGAGCTCCTATAATTCACCCCTCCACTTT,CASSPLPRSSYNSPLHF
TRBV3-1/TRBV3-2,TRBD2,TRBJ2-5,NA,TGTGCCAGCGGCAGCGAACTAGCGGGGGAGGAGACCCAGTACTTC,CASGSELAGEETQYF
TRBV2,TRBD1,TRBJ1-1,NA,TGTGCCAGCAGTCTGGGACAGAAAGCTTTCTTT,CASSLGQKAFF
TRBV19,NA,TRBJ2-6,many,TGTGCCAGTAGTATAGAGACAGGCAGCTCTGGGGCCAACGTCCTGACTTTC,CASSIETGSSGANVLTF
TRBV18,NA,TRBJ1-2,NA,TGTGCCAGCTCACCAGGGACATCCGGCTACACCTTC,CASSPGTSGYTF
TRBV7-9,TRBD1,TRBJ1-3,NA,TGTGCCAGCAGAGCCTCCGGGACAGGGAAAGGAAACACCATATATTTT,CASRASGTGKGNTIYF
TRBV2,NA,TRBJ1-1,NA,TGTGCCAGCGCTGGCGGGAGAGGGAACACTGAAGCTTTCTTT,CASAGGRGNTEAFF
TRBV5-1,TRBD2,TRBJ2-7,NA,TGCGCCAGCAGCAAGGGACTAGCGGGAGGGTTCAACGAGCAGTACTTC,CASSKGLAGGFNEQYF
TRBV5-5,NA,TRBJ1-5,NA,TGTGCCAGCAGCTTGGCCCATAGCAATCAGCCCCAGCATTTT,CASSLAHSNQPQHF
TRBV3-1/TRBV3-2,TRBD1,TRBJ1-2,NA,TGTGCCAGCAGCCCTGACGAGGGGGCTGGCTACACCTTC,CASSPDEGAGYTF
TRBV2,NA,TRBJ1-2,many,TGTGCCAGCAGTGATCAGGGGAGCTATGGCTACACCTTC,CASSDQGSYGYTF
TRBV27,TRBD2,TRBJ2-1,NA,TGTGCCAGCAGTTTGAGGGCTAGCGGGAGGGTGGTCCATGAGCAGTTCTTC,CASSLRASGRVVHEQFF
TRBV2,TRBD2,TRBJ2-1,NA,TGTGCCAGCGAGGGGACTAGGGCGTCCCATGAGCAGTTCTTC,CASEGTRASHEQFF
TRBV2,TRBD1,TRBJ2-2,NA,TGTGCCAGCAGGGGGACAGGGCATAGCGGGGAGCTGTTTTTT,CASRGTGHSGELFF
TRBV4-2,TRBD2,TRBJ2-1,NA,TGTGCCAGCAGCCTCGGACTAGCGGGTCTGGATGAGCAGTTCTTC,CASSLGLAGLDEQFF
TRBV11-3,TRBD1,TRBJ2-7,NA,TGTGCCAGCAGCCCCGGGACAGGGCTCTACGAGCAGTACTTC,CASSPGTGLYEQYF
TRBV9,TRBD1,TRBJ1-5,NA,TGTGCCAGCAGCCCGGGACAGGGGGTTCATCAGCCCCAGCATTTT,CASSPGQGVHQPQHF
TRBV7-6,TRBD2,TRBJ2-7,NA,TGTGCCAGCAGCCCCCACGGGAGGAGGGACGACGAGCAGTACTTC,CASSPHGRRDDEQYF
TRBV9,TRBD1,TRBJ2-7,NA,TGTGCCAGCAGCCCAGGGGGCGTGGGGTCCTACGAGCAGTACTTC,CASSPGGVGSYEQYF
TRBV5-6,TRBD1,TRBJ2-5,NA,TGTGCCAGCAGGATGCAGGGGGCCGGGGAGACCCAGTACTTC,CASRMQGAGETQYF
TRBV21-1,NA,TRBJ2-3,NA,TGTGCCAGCAGCAGAGGGACTACGCAGACAGATACGCAGTATTTT,CASSRGTTQTDTQYF
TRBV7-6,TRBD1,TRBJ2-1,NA,TGTGCCAGCAGCTTAGCCACAGGGGGCTCCTACAATGAGCAGTTCTTC,CASSLATGGSYNEQFF
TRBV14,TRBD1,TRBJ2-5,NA,TGTGCCAGCAGCCCCGGACAGGCTTTGGGTGAAGAGACCCAGTACTTC,CASSPGQALGEETQYF
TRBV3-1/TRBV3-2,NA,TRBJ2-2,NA,TGTGCCGGGGGAGGGGGGCCCGGCACCGGGGAGCTGTTTTTT,CAGGGGPGTGELFF
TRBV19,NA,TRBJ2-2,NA,TGTGCCAGTAGGGCCTCCAGGGGCTTCGGCGGGGAGCTGTTTTTT,CASRASRGFGGELFF
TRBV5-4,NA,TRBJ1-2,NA,TGTGCCAGCAGCACGGAACAGGGAGATGGCTACACCTTC,CASSTEQGDGYTF
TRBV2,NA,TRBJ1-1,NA,TGTGCCAGCAGTGAATATCTGGGGGGCACTGAAGCTTTCTTT,CASSEYLGGTEAFF
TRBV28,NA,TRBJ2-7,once,TGTGCCAGCAGTTTGTCACAGGCGTACGAGCAGTACTTC,CASSLSQAYEQYF
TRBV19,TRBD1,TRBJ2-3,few,TGTGCCAGTAGTATACTTTTAATTGTGGCGGACAGGGGCCAACTCACAGATACGCAGTATTTT,CASSILLIVADRGQLTDTQYF
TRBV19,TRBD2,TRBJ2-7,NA,TGTGCCAGTAGTCGGGAGGTCTCCTACGAGCAGTACTTC,CASSREVSYEQYF
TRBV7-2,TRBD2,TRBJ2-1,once,TGTGCCAGCAGCTTAGGCGCGGGGGGGCGAAATGAGCAGTTCTTC,CASSLGAGGRNEQFF
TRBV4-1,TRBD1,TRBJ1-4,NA,TGCGCCAGCAGCCAAGAAGCCGCAGACAGGGGGCTAGGAGAAAAACTGTTTTTT,CASSQEAADRGLGEKLFF
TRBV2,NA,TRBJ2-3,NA,TGTGCCAGCAGTGTGTCCTCCTACACAGATACGCAGTATTTT,CASSVSSYTDTQYF
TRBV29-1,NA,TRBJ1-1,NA,TGCAGCGTTTCGACCCCACAGGTACTGAACACTGAAGCTTTCTTT,CSVSTPQVLNTEAFF
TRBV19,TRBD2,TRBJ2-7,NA,TGTGCCAGTAGTACCGGACTAGCATCCGAGCAGTACTTC,CASSTGLASEQYF
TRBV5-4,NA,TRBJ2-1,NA,TGTGCCAGCAGCTTGCCGGGACTGCCAGGGTTCTTC,CASSLPGLPGFF
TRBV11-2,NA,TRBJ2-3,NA,TGTGCCAGCAGCATGCTGACTAGTAGCACAGATACGCAGTATTTT,CASSMLTSSTDTQYF
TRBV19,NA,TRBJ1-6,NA,TGTGCCAGTAGTATCGCGGGTATTGGTAATTCACCCCTCCACTTT,CASSIAGIGNSPLHF
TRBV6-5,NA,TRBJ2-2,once,TGTGCCAGCAGTCAACCGGGACTGGGAGTCGGGGAGCTGTTTTTT,CASSQPGLGVGELFF
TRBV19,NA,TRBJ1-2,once,TGTGCCAGTCGACCCCAGGGGCCTAGTGGCTACACCTTC,CASRPQGPSGYTF
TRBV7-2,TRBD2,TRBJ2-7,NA,TGTGCCAGCAGCTTAGGGGGGGGAAGACCTGAGCAGTACTTC,CASSLGGGRPEQYF